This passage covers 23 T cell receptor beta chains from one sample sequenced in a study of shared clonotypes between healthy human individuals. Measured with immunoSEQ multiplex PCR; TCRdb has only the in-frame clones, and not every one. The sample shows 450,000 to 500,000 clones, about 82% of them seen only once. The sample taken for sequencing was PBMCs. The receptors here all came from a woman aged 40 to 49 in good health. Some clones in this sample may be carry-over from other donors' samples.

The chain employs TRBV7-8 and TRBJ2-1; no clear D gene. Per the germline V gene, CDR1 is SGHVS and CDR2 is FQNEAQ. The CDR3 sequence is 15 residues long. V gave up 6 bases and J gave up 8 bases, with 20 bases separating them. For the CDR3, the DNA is TGTGCCAGCAGAAACCCCGAGACCGACCCCCATGAGCAGTTCTTC. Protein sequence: CASRNPETDPHEQFF. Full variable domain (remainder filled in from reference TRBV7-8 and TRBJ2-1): GAGVSQSPRYKVAKRGQDVALRCDPISGHVSLFWYQQALGQGPEFLTYFQNEAQLDKSGLPSDRFFAERPEGSVSTLKIQRTQQEDSAVYLCASRNPETDPHEQFFGPGTRLTVL.

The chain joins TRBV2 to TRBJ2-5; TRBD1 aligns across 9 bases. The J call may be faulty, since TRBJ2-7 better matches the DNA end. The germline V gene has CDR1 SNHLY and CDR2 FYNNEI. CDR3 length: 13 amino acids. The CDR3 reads CASSGDRDVEQYF. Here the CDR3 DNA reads TGTGCCAGCAGTGGGGACAGGGACGTCGAGCAGTACTTC.

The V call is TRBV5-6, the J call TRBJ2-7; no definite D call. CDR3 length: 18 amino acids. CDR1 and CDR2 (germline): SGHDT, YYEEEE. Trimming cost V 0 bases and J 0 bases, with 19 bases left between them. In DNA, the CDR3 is TGTGCCAGCAGCTTGGAAAAGGGTAGTCGCGTACGCTCCTACGAGCAGTACTTC. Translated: CASSLEKGSRVRSYEQYF.

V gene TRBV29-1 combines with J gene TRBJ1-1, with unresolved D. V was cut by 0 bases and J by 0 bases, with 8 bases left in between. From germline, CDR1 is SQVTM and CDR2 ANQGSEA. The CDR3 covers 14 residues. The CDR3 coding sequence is TGCAGCGTTGAAGAGGGGTGGGTGAACACTGAAGCTTTCTTT. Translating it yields CSVEEGWVNTEAFF.

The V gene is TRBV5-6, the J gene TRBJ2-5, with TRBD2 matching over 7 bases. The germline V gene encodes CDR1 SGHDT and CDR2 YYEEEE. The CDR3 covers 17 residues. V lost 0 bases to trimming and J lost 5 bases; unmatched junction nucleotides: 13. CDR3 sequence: CASSLGVGAGVGETQYF. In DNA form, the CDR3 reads TGTGCCAGCAGCTTGGGAGTTGGTGCGGGAGTGGGGGAGACCCAGTACTTC.

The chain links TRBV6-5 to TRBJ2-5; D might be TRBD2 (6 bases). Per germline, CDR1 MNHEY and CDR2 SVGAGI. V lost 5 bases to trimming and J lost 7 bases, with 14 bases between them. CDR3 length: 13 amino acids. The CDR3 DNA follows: TGTGCCAGCAGTACGTGGGGGGTCGGGACCCAGTACTTC. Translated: CASSTWGVGTQYF.

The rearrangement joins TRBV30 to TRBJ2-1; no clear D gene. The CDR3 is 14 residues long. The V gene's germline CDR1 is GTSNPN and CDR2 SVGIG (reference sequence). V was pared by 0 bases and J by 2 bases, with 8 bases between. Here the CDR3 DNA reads TGTGCCTGGAGTGTAGATCGGGCCTACAATGAGCAGTTCTTC. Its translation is CAWSVDRAYNEQFF.

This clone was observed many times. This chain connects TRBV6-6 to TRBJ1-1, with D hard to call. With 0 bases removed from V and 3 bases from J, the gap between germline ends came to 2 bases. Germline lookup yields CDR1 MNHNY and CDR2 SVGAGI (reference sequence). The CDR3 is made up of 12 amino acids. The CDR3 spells CASSYSYTEAFF. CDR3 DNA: TGTGCCAGCAGTTACTCCTACACTGAAGCTTTCTTT.

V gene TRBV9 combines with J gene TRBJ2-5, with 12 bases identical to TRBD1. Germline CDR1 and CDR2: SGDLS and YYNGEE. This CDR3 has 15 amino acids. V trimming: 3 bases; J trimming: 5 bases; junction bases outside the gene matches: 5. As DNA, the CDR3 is TGTGCCAGCAGCGCGGGACAGGGGGCATTTGAGACCCAGTACTTC. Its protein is CASSAGQGAFETQYF.

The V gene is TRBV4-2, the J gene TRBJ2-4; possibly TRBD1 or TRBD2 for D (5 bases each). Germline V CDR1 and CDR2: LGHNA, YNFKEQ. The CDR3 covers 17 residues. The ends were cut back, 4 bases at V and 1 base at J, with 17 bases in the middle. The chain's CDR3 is CASSPRGGGGAKNIQYF. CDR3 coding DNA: TGTGCCAGCAGCCCCCGGGGCGGAGGCGGGGCCAAAAACATTCAGTACTTC.

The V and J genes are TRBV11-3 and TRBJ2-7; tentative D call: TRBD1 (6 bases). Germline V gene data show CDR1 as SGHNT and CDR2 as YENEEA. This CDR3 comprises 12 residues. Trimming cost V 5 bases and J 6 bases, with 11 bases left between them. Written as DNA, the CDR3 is TGTGCCAGCAGCCCAGGACAGTCCGAGCAGTACTTC. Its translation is CASSPGQSEQYF.

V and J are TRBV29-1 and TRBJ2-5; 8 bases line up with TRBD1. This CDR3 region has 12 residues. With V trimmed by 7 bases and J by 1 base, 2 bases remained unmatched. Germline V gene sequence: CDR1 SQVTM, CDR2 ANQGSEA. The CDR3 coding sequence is TGCAGCGCCGACAGGGGCCAAGAGACCCAGTACTTC. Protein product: CSADRGQETQYF.

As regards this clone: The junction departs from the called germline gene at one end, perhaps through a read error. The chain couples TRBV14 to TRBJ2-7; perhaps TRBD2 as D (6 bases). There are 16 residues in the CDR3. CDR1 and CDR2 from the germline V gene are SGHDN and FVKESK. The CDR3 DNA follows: TGTGCCAGCGGCCAGGCCCTAGCGTGGGGAGCCTACGAGCAGTACTTC. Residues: CASGQALAWGAYEQYF.

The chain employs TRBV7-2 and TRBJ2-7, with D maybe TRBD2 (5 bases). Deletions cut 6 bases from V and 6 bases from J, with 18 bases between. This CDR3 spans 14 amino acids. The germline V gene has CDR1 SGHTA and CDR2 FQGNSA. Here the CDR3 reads CASRSSVGGIEQYF. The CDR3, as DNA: TGTGCCAGCAGAAGTAGCGTGGGTGGAATCGAGCAGTACTTC.

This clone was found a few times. DNA for the CDR3: TGTGCCAGCACGAGGGGGGGAGTTAGATTCTCGGTTGGCAATGAGCAGTTCTTC. It encodes CASTRGGVRFSVGNEQFF. The V call is TRBV28, the J call TRBJ2-1, with TRBD2 as a possible D gene (7 bases). The V and J ends lost 7 bases and 6 bases respectively, with 28 bases between them. Germline CDR1 is MDHEN and CDR2 is SYDVKM. The CDR3 has 18 amino acids.

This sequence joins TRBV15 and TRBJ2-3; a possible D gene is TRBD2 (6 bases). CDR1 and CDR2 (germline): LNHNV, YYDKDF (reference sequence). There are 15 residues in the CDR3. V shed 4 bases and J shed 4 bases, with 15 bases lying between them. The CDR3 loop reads CATSIGGVMADTQYF. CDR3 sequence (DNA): TGTGCCACCAGCATCGGGGGAGTGATGGCAGATACGCAGTATTTT.

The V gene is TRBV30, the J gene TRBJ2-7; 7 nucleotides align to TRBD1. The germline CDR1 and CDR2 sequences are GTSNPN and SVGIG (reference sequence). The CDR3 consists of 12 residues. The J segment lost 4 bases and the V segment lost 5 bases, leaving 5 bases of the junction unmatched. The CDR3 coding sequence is TGTGCCTGGGGGGACAGATATTACGAGCAGTACTTC. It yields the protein CAWGDRYYEQYF.

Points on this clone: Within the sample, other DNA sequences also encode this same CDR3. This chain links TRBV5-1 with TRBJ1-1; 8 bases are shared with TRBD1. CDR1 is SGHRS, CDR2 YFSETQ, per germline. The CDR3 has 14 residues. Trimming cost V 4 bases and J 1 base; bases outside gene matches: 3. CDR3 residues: CASSQDRANTEAFF. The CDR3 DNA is TGCGCCAGCAGCCAGGACAGGGCGAACACTGAAGCTTTCTTT.

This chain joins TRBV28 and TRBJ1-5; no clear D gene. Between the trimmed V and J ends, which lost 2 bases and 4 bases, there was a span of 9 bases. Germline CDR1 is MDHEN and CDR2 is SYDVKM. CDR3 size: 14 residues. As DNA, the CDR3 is TGTGCCAGCAGTTTAAGTAGACTAAATCAGCCCCAGCATTTT. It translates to CASSLSRLNQPQHF.

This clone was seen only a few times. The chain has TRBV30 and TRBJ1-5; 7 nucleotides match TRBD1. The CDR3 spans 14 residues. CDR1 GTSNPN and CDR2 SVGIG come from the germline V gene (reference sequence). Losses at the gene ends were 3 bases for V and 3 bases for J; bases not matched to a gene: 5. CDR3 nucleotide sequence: TGTGCCTGGAGCTTGGGACAGCTCAATCAGCCCCAGCATTTT. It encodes CAWSLGQLNQPQHF.

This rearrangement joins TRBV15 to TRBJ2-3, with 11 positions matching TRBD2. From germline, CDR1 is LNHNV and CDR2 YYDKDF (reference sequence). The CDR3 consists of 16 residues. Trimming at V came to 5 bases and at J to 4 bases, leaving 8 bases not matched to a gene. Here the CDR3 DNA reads TGTGCCACCAGCGCCACGACTAGCGGGATTTCAGATACGCAGTATTTT. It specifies CATSATTSGISDTQYF. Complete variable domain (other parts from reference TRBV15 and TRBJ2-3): DAMVIQNPRYQVTQFGKPVTLSCSQTLNHNVMYWYQQKSSQAPKLLFHYYDKDFNNEADTPDNFQSRRPNTSFCFLDIRSPGLGDTAMYLCATSATTSGISDTQYFGPGTRLTVL.

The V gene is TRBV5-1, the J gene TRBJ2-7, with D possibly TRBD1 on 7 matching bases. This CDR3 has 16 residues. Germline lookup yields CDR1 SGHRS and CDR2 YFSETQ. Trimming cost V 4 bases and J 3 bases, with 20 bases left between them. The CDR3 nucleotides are TGCGCCAGCAGCGGGCGGGGTCGAGGGGGCTACTACGAGCAGTACTTC. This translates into CASSGRGRGGYYEQYF.

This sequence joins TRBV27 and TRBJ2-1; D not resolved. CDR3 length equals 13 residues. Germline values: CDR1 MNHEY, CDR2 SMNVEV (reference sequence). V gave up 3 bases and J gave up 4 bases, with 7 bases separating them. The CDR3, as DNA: TGTGCCAGCAGTTTGGGCTATTACAATGAGCAGTTCTTC. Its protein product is CASSLGYYNEQFF.